This T cell receptor beta chain was sequenced for a study of blood T cell repertoires in COVID-19. Study summary: Sample material is recorded as cDNA or gDNA derived from T cells, B-cell-depleted T cells, or PBMCs.

Repertoires were generated with immunoSEQ multiplex PCR, while TCRdb's copy carries only in-frame clones and drops some. The sample has 150,000 to 200,000 clones; 80% to 85% are singletons. Germline V gives CDR1 LGHDT, CDR2 YNNKEL (reference sequence). V lost 4 bases to trimming and J lost 2 bases, with 11 bases between them. CDR3 length: 14 residues. Study members were between roughly 18 and 100 years old and lived in 20 to 25 US regions. Cohort placement rested on clinical history that participants reported themselves. J is TRBJ1-2 and V is TRBV3-1 (or the pseudogene TRBV3-2); D is unresolved. The origin of this receptor is a man aged 35 to 55 who had recovered from COVID-19. Source material: PBMCs or T cells enriched from blood (not recorded which). The CDR3 region has the DNA TGTGCCAGCAGCCCCCTGGAGCAGAACTATGGCTACACCTTC. It encodes CASSPLEQNYGYTF.